These T cell receptor beta chains were read from a single sample in a study of cytomegalovirus exposure and HLA in healthy donors. Clones were sequenced by immunoSEQ multiplex PCR, and TCRdb holds only the in-frame ones, with some missing. The data show 100,000 to 150,000 clones, with more than 65% seen just once and approximately 13% held by the top ten. Sequenced sample: PBMCs. The source of these receptors is a woman aged 55 to 70 in good health and CMV-seropositive. The CDR3 runs from the conserved cysteine through the conserved F or W. Not every row has a clone size; where given, it reads once, few, many or a size class.

CDR3: CATQRQNNQPQHF
J: TRBJ1-5
V: TRBV6-1
size: few

CDR3: CASSQAPGQGVANEKLFF
J: TRBJ1-4
V: TRBV4-1
size: .

CDR3: CASSLEHRRYF
J: TRBJ2-7
V: TRBV5-1
size: few

CDR3: CSVVGTLLYNEQFF
J: TRBJ2-1
V: TRBV29-1
size: .

CDR3: CASSRSGRGETQYF
J: TRBJ2-5
V: TRBV7-2
size: .

CDR3: CASSATPGYTF
J: TRBJ1-2
V: TRBV19
size: .

CDR3: CASSLTATVFGNTEAFF
J: TRBJ1-1
V: TRBV7-3
size: .

CDR3: CASSVPGTASTDTQYF
J: TRBJ2-3
V: TRBV5-1
size: .

CDR3: CASSVGTVFAPEQFF
J: TRBJ2-1
V: TRBV7-7
size: .

CDR3: CASRTGTGAYEQYF
J: TRBJ2-7
V: TRBV5-1
size: .

CDR3: CASSLQGASYNEQFF
J: TRBJ2-1
V: TRBV7-9
size: .

CDR3: CASSPRLAGSTDTQYF
J: TRBJ2-3
V: TRBV4-1
size: .

CDR3: CASSYSDRGLGYTF
J: TRBJ1-2
V: TRBV6-5
size: .

CDR3: CASSPGQGSANEKLFF
J: TRBJ1-4
V: TRBV11-2
size: .

CDR3: CASSEKRANYGYTF
J: TRBJ1-2
V: TRBV2
size: once

CDR3: CASSLRWTAYEQYF
J: .
V: TRBV6-6
size: .

CDR3: CASSFPAGTGNTGELFF
J: TRBJ2-2
V: TRBV5-5
size: .

CDR3: CASSLTRVRGGQDGYTF
J: TRBJ1-2
V: TRBV7-3
size: .

CDR3: CASSLAGQSGYTF
J: TRBJ1-2
V: TRBV7-2
size: .

CDR3: CASSYGGSTYEQYF
J: TRBJ2-7
V: TRBV6-5
size: .

CDR3: CAWSVSGSSPLHF
J: TRBJ1-6
V: TRBV30
size: .

CDR3: CASSLIGAYEQYF
J: TRBJ2-7
V: TRBV5-6
size: .

CDR3: CASSPHLLNTEAFF
J: TRBJ1-1
V: TRBV7-2
size: few

CDR3: CASSLDPGENQPQHF
J: TRBJ1-5
V: TRBV5-5
size: .

CDR3: CASRGQANTGELFF
J: TRBJ2-2
V: TRBV6-5
size: .

CDR3: CATSRDMASRGNEQFF
J: TRBJ2-1
V: TRBV15
size: .

CDR3: CASSLDVADTQYF
J: TRBJ2-3
V: TRBV7-6
size: .

CDR3: CASSQALNTEAFF
J: TRBJ1-1
V: TRBV7-7
size: .

CDR3: CASSLKRVGTDTQYF
J: TRBJ2-3
V: TRBV7-2
size: .

CDR3: CASSPSTEVVRYTF
J: TRBJ1-2
V: TRBV2
size: .

CDR3: CASRLDSTGTYNEQFF
J: TRBJ2-1
V: TRBV5-1
size: .

CDR3: CAISRTGQVGNQPQHF
J: TRBJ1-5
V: TRBV10-3
size: .

CDR3: CTSTDREYTGELFF
J: TRBJ2-2
V: TRBV18
size: .

CDR3: CASSRDRGSYEQYF
J: TRBJ2-7
V: TRBV6-1
size: .

CDR3: CASSWGTGINNEQFF
J: TRBJ2-1
V: TRBV5-1
size: .

CDR3: CASSLGLAFYEQYF
J: TRBJ2-7
V: TRBV7-2
size: .

CDR3: CASSQVETSNNEQFF
J: TRBJ2-1
V: TRBV4-2
size: .

CDR3: CASSELAGSIAEAFF
J: TRBJ1-1
V: TRBV6-1
size: few

CDR3: CASSLLAGGSYEQYF
J: TRBJ2-7
V: TRBV7-8
size: .

CDR3: CASSLQGSGNTIYF
J: TRBJ1-3
V: TRBV7-6
size: .

CDR3: CASSRKGASSYNEQFF
J: TRBJ2-1
V: TRBV5-5
size: .

CDR3: CASSIDRSGNGYTF
J: TRBJ1-2
V: TRBV19
size: .

CDR3: CASSLSTGAGESLEQFF
J: TRBJ2-1
V: TRBV27
size: .

CDR3: CASSQRQGGQPQHF
J: TRBJ1-5
V: TRBV7-2
size: .

CDR3: CASSRTGINEQYF
J: TRBJ2-7
V: TRBV18
size: .

CDR3: CASSWAWGDEKLFF
J: TRBJ1-4
V: TRBV11-2
size: .